This T cell receptor (beta chain) comes out of a study of siplizumab effects on memory and regulatory T cells. The germline V gene has CDR1 MNHNY and CDR2 SVGAGI (reference sequence). The CDR3 has 11 amino acids. The ends were cut back, 9 bases at V and 4 bases at J, with 9 bases in the middle. Assay: immunoSEQ multiplex PCR; the TCRdb copy retains only in-frame clones and omits some. The data show over 65,000 clones, with 93% seen just once and 4.5% to 6.5% held by the top ten. The clonotype was recovered from a human donor in good health. The sequencing input was CD8+ T cells sorted from blood. This rearrangement joins TRBV6-6 to TRBJ1-1, with unresolved D. CDR3 protein: CASWVGTEAFF. The DNA for the CDR3 is TGTGCCAGTTGGGTGGGCACTGAAGCTTTCTTT.